The entry that follows covers one T cell receptor beta chain sequence. This entry comes from a study of blood T cell repertoires in COVID-19. In the study overall: Nucleic acid was either cDNA or gDNA, and it came from T cells, B-cell-depleted T cells, or PBMCs.

Germline loops: CDR1 SGHTA, CDR2 FQGNSA. This CDR3 region has 14 residues. V gave up 5 bases and J gave up 4 bases, with 15 bases separating them. Original processing notes: The authors estimated nucleated cell counts from reference gene primer amplification. The assay was immunoSEQ multiplex PCR, and TCRdb's table has in-frame clones only and misses some. Clone size and V and J calls were adopted from that table, with D and trimming inferred from the DNA. The data show some 350,000 clones, nearly 90% seen once. The chain carries TRBV7-2 and TRBJ2-7; a possible D gene is TRBD1 (6 bases). This clonotype was obtained from a man aged 18 to 35 with active or convalescent COVID-19. The sample consisted of peripheral blood. The CDR3 protein is CASSAPGERYEQYF. The CDR3 region has the DNA TGTGCCAGCAGCGCCCCAGGGGAGAGATACGAGCAGTACTTC.